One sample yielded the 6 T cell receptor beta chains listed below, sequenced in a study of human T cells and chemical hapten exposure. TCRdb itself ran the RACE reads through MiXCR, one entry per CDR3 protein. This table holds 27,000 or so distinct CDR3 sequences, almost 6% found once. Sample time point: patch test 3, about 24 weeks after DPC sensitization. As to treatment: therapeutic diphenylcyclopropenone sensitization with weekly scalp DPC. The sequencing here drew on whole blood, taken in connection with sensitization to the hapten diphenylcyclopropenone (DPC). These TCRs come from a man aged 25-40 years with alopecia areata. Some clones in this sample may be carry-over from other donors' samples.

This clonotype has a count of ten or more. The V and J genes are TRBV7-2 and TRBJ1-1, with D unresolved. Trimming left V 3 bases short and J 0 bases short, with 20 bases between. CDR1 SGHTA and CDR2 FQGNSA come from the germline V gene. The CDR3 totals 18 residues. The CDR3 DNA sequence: TGTGCCAGCAGCTTGAGGTGGCAGGACCTCCTCATGAACACTGAAGCTTTCTTT. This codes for CASSLRWQDLLMNTEAFF.

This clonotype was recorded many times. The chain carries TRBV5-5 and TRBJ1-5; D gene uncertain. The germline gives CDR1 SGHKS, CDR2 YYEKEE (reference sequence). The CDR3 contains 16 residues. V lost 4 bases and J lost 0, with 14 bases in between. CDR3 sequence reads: CASSGGAAYSNQPQHF. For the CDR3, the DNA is TGTGCCAGCAGCGGCGGCGCGGCTTATAGCAATCAGCCCCAGCATTTT.

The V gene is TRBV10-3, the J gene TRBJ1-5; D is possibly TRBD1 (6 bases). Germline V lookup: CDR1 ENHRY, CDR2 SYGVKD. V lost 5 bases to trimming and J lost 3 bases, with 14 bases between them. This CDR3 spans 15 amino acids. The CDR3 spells CAISSSGVNNQPQHF. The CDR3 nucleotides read TGTGCCATCAGTTCATCAGGGGTGAACAATCAGCCCCAGCATTTT.

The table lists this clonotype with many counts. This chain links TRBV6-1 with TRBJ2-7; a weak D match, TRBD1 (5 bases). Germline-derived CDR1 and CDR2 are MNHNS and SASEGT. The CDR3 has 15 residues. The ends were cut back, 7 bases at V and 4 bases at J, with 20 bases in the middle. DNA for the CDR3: TGTGCCAGCATCGAACCAGGGAAAATTGGGTACGAGCAGTACTTC. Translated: CASIEPGKIGYEQYF.

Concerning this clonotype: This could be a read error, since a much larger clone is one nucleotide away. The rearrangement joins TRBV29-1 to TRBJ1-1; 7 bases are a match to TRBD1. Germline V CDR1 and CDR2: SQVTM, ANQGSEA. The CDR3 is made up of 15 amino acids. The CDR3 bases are TGCAGCGTCGTCCGGGACAGCGAGTGGAACACTGAAGCTTACTTT. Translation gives CSVVRDSEWNTEAYF.

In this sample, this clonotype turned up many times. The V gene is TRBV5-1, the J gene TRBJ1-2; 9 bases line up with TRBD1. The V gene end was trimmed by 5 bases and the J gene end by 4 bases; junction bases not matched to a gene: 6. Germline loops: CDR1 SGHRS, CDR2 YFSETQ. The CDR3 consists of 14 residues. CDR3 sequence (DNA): TGCGCCAGCAGTTGGACAGGGGCGGGCTATGGCTACACCTTC. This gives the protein CASSWTGAGYGYTF.